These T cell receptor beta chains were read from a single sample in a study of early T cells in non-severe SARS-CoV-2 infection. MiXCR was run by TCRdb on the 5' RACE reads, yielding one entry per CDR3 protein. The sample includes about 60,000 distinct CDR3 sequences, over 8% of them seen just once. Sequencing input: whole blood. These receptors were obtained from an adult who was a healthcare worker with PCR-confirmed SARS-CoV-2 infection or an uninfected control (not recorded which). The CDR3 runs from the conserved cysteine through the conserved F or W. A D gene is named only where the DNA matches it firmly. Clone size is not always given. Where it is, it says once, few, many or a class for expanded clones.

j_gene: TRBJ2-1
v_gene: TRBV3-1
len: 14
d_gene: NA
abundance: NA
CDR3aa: CASSRGRGSDEQFF
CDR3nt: TGTGCCAGCAGCCGGGGCAGAGGAAGTGATGAGCAGTTCTTC

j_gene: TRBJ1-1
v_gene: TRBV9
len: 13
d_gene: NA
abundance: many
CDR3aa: CASSARGNTEAFF
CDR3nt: TGTGCCAGCAGTGCTAGGGGGAACACTGAAGCTTTCTTT

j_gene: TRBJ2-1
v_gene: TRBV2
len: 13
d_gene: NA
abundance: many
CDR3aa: CASSEIGYNEQFF
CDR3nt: TGTGCCAGCAGTGAAATAGGGTACAATGAGCAGTTCTTC

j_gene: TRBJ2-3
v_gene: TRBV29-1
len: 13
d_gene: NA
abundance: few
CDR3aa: CSVGGGGTDTQYF
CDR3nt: TGCAGCGTTGGAGGGGGGGGCACAGATACGCAGTATTTT

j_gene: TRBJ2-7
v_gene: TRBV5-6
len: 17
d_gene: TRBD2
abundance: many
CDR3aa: CASSLSASGPSSYEQYF
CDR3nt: TGTGCCAGCAGCTTGTCGGCTAGCGGGCCGTCCTCCTACGAGCAGTACTTC

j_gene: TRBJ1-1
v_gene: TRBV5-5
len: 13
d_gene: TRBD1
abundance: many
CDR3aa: CASSLTGDTEAFF
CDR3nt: TGTGCCAGCAGCCTGACAGGGGACACTGAAGCTTTCTTT

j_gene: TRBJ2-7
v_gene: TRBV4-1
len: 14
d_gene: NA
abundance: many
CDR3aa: CASSQEGRSYEQYF
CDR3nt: TGCGCCAGCAGCCAAGAGGGAAGATCCTACGAGCAGTACTTC

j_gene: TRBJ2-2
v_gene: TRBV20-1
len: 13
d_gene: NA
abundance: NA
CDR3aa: CSARGGGGGELFF
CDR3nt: TGCAGTGCTAGAGGAGGGGGTGGCGGGGAGCTGTTTTTT

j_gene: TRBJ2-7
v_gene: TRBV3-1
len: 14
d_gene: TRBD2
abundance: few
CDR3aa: CASSRGTSSYEQYF
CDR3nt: TGTGCCAGCAGCCGCGGGACTAGCAGTTACGAGCAGTACTTC

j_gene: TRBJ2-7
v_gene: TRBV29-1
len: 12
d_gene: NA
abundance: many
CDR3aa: CSVVQGTYEQYF
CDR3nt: TGCAGCGTTGTTCAGGGAACCTACGAGCAGTACTTC

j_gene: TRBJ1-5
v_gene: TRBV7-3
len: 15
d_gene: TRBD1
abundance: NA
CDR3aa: CASSSHRGVGQPQHF
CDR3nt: TGTGCCAGCAGCTCACACAGGGGAGTAGGTCAGCCCCAGCATTTT

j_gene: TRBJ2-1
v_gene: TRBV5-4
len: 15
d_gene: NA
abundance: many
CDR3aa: CASSSVGTRHNEQFF
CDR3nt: TGTGCCAGCAGCTCAGTCGGGACTCGGCACAATGAGCAGTTCTTC

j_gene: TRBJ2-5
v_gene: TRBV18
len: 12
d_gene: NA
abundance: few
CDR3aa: CASSTPQETQYF
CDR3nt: TGTGCCAGCTCAACGCCACAAGAGACCCAGTACTTC

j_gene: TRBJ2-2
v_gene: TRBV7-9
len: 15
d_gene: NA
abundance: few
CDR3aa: CASSLGPLSTGELFF
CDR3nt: TGTGCCAGCAGCTTAGGTCCCCTGTCGACCGGGGAGCTGTTTTTT

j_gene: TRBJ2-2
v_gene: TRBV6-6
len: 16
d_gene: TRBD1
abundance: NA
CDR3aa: CASSYVKGANTGELFF
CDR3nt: TGTGCCAGCAGTTACGTGAAGGGGGCCAACACCGGGGAGCTGTTTTTT

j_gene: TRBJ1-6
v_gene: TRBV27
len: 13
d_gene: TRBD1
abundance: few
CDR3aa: CASTKGQGTPLHF
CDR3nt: TGTGCCAGCACCAAGGGACAGGGTACTCCCCTCCACTTT

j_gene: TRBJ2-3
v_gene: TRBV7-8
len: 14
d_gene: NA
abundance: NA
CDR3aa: CASSVGLATDTQYF
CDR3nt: TGTGCCAGCAGCGTTGGGTTAGCTACAGATACGCAGTATTTT

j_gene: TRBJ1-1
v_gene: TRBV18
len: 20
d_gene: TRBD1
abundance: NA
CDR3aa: CASSPPFNLGQLLGNTEAFF
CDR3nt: TGTGCCAGCTCACCACCGTTCAATTTGGGACAGCTCCTAGGGAACACTGAAGCTTTCTTT

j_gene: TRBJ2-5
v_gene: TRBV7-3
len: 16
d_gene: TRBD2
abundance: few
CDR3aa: CASSPQGLAGQETQYF
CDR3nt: TGTGCCAGCAGCCCCCAGGGACTAGCGGGGCAAGAGACCCAGTACTTC

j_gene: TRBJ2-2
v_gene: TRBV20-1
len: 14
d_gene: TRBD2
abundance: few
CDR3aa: CSATTGGNTGELFF
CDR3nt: TGCAGTGCTACGACGGGAGGGAACACCGGGGAGCTGTTTTTT

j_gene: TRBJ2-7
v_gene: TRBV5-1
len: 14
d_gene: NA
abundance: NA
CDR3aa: CASSPQGGTYEQYF
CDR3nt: TGCGCCAGCAGCCCACAGGGAGGAACTTACGAGCAGTACTTC

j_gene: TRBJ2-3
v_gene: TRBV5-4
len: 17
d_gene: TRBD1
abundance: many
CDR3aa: CASSLAGQGGGTDTQYF
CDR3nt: TGTGCCAGCAGCTTGGCGGGACAGGGTGGAGGGACAGATACGCAGTATTTT

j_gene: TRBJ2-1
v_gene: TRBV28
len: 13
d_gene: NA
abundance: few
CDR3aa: CASSFGGQAEQFF
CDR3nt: TGTGCCAGCAGTTTTGGGGGACAAGCGGAGCAGTTCTTC

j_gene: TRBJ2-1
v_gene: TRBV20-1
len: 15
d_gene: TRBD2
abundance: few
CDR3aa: CSASLRDYWYNEQFF
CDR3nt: TGCAGTGCTAGCCTCCGGGACTACTGGTACAATGAGCAGTTCTTC

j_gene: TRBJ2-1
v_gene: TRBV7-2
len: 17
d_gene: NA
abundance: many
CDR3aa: CASSLVSSASSYNEQFF
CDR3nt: TGTGCCAGCAGCTTAGTATCTAGCGCGAGCTCCTACAATGAGCAGTTCTTC

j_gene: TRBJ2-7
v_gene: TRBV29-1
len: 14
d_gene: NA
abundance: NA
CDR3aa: CSVEVGSGAYEQYF
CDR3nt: TGCAGCGTTGAAGTTGGTAGCGGAGCCTACGAGCAGTACTTC

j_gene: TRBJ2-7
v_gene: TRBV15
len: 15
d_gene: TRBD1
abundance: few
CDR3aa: CATSDPGQGSYEQYF
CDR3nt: TGTGCCACCAGCGATCCGGGACAGGGATCCTACGAGCAGTACTTC

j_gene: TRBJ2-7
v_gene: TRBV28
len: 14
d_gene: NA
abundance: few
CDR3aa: CASSLGGGVYEQYF
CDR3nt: TGTGCCAGCAGTTTAGGGGGAGGAGTCTACGAGCAGTACTTC

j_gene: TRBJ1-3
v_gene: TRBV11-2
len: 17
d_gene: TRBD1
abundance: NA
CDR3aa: CASSPTRTGFSGNTIYF
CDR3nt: TGTGCCAGCAGCCCGACACGGACAGGGTTCTCTGGAAACACCATATATTTT

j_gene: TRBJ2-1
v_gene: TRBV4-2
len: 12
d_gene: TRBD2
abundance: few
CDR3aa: CASSQDWRERLF
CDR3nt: TGTGCCAGCAGCCAAGATTGGCGGGAGAGGCTCTTC

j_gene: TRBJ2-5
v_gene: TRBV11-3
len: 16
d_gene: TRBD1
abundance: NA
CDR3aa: CASSSGQGGIQETQYF
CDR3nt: TGTGCCAGCAGCTCAGGACAGGGGGGAATCCAAGAGACCCAGTACTTC

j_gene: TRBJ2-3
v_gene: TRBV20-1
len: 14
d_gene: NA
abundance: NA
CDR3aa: CSARVGGRPDTQYF
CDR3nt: TGCAGTGCTAGAGTTGGAGGGAGGCCAGATACGCAGTATTTT

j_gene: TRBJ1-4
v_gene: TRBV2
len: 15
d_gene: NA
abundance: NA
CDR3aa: CASSKQGETNEKLFF
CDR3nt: TGTGCCAGCAGCAAACAGGGCGAAACTAATGAAAAACTGTTTTTT

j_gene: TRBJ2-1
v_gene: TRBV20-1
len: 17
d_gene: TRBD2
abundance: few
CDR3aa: CSALDGGKTSGSYEQFF
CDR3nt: TGCAGTGCCCTAGATGGGGGTAAGACTAGCGGGAGCTATGAGCAGTTCTTC

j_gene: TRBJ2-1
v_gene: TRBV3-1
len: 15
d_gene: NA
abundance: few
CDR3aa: CASSQRFGLYNEQFF
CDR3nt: TGTGCCAGCAGCCAAAGATTTGGTCTCTACAATGAGCAGTTCTTC

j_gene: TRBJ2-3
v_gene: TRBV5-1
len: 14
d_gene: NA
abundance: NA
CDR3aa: CASSADLDRDTQYF
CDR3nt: TGCGCCAGCAGCGCGGACCTAGACAGAGATACGCAGTATTTT